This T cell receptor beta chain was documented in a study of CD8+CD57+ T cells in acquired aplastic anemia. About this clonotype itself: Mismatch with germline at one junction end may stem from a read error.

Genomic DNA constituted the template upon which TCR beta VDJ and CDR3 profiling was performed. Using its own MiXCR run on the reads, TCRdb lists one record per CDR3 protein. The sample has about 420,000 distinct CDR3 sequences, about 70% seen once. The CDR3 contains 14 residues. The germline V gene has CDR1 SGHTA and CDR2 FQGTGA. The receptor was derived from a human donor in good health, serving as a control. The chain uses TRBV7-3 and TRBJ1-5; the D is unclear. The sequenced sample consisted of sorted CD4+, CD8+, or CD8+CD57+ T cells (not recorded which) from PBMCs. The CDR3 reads CASRSGISDQHQDF. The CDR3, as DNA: TGTGCCAGCAGGTCAGGAATAAGCGATCAGCATCAGGATTTT.